Below, one T cell receptor beta chain is given with its context. In the authors' methods: Amplification from reference gene primers served as the basis for estimated nucleated cell counts. The repertoire was sequenced with immunoSEQ multiplex PCR; TCRdb's copy has only in-frame clones and lacks some. That table furnishes V, J and clone size, whereas the DNA furnished D and trimming. The sample records under 300,000 clones, approximately 90% being singletons. The data were obtained in a study of blood T cell repertoires in COVID-19. Study-level background: Whether acute or convalescent, the COVID-19 samples came from the United States, Italy and Spain. T cells, B-cell-depleted T cells, or PBMCs supplied cDNA or gDNA.

V was pared by 5 bases and J by 8 bases, with 15 bases between. Germline V gene data show CDR1 as LNHDA and CDR2 as SQIVND (reference sequence). There are 13 residues in the CDR3. Input material: peripheral blood. The sequence was obtained from a woman aged 35 to 49 who had recovered from COVID-19. The V gene is TRBV19, the J gene TRBJ1-2; D call uncertain. DNA for the CDR3: TGTGCCAGTAGTGTCAAGGTTCGGGTGGGCTACACCTTC. Translated, it gives CASSVKVRVGYTF.